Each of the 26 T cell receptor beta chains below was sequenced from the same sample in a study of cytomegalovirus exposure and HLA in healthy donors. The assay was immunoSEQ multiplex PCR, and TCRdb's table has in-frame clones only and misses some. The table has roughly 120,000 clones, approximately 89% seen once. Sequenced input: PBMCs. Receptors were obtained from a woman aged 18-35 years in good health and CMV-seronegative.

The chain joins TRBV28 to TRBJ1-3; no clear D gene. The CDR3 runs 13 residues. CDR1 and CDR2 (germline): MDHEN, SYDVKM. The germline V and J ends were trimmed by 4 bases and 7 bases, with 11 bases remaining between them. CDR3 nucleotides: TGTGCCAGCAGTTCTCCTACGTCGAACACCATATATTTT. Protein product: CASSSPTSNTIYF.

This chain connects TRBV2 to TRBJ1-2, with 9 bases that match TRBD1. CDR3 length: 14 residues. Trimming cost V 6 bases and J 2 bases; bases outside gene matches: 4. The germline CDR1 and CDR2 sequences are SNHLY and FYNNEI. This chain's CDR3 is CASRGTGINYGYTF. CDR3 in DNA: TGTGCCAGCAGGGGGACAGGGATAAACTATGGCTACACCTTC.

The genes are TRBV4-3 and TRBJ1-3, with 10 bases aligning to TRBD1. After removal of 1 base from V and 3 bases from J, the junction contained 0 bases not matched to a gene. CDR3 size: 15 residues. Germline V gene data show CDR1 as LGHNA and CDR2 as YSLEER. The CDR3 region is CASSQGTGGGNTIYF. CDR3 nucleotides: TGCGCCAGCAGCCAAGGGACAGGGGGTGGAAACACCATATATTTT.

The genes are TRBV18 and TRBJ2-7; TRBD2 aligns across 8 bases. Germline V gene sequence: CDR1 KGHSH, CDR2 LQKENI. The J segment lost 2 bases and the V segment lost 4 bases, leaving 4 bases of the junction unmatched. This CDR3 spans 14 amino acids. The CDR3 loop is CASSHSGAPYEQYF. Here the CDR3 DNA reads TGTGCCAGCTCACATAGCGGGGCCCCCTACGAGCAGTACTTC.

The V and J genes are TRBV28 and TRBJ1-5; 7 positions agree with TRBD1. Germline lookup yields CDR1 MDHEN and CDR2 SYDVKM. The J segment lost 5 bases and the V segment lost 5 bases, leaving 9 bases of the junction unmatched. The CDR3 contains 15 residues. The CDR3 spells CASSRPGTAYQPQHF. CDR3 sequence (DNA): TGTGCCAGCAGTCGCCCCGGGACAGCATATCAGCCCCAGCATTTT.

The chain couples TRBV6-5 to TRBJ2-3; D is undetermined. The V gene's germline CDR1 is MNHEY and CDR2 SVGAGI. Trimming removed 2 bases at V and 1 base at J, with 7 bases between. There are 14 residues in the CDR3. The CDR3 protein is CASSYGPGTDTQYF. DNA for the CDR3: TGTGCCAGCAGTTACGGGCCCGGCACAGATACGCAGTATTTT.

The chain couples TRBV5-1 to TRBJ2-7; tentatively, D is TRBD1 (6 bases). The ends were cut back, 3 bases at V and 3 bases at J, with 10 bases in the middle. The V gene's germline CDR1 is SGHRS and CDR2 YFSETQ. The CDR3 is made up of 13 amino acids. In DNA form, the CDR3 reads TGCGCCAGCAGCTCCAGGGGATTCTACGAGCAGTACTTC. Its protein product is CASSSRGFYEQYF.

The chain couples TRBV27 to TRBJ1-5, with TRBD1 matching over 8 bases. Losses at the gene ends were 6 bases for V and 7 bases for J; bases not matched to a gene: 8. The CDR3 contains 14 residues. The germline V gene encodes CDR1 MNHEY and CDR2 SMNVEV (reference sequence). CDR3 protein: CASSPGTGGQPQHF. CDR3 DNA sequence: TGTGCCAGCAGCCCTGGGACAGGCGGGCAGCCCCAGCATTTT.

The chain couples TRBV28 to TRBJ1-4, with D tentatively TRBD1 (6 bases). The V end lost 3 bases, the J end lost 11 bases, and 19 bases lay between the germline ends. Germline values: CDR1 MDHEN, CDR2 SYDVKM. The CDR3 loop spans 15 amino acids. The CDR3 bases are TGTGCCAGCAGTTTCCGACTCAGGGGTAATAAGAAACTGTTTTTT. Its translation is CASSFRLRGNKKLFF.

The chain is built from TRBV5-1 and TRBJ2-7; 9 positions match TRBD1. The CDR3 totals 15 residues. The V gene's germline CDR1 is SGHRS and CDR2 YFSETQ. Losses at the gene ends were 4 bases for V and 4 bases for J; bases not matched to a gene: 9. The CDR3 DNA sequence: TGCGCCAGCAGCCTTACAGGGGGCGCGAGATACGAGCAGTACTTC. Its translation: CASSLTGGARYEQYF.

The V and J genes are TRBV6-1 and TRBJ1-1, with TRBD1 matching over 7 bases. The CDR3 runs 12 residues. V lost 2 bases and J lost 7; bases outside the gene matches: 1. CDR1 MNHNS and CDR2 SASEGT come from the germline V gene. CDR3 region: CASSEWDSEAFF. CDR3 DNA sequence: TGTGCCAGCAGTGAATGGGACAGTGAAGCTTTCTTT.

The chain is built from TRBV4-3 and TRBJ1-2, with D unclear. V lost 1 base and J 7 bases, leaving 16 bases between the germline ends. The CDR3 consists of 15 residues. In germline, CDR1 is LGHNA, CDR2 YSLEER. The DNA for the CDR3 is TGCGCCAGCAGCCAAGGAGCAGTATCGAGGCGTGGCTACACCTTC. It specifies CASSQGAVSRRGYTF.

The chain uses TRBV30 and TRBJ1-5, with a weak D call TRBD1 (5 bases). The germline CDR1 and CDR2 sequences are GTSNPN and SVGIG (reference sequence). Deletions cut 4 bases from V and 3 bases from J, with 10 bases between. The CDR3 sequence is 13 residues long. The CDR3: CAWNRSANQPQHF. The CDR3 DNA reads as TGTGCCTGGAACAGGAGCGCCAATCAGCCCCAGCATTTT.

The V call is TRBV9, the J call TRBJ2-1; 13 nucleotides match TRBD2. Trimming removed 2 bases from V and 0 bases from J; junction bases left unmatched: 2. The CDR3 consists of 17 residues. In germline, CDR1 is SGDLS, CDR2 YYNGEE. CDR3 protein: CASSVRTSGSSYNEQFF. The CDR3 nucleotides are TGTGCCAGCAGCGTCAGGACTAGCGGGAGCTCCTACAATGAGCAGTTCTTC.

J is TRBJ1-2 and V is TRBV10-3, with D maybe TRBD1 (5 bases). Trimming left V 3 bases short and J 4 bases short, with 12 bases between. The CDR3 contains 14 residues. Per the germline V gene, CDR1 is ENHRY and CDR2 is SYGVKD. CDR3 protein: CAISEARVSYGYTF. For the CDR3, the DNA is TGTGCCATCAGTGAAGCCAGGGTGAGCTATGGCTACACCTTC.

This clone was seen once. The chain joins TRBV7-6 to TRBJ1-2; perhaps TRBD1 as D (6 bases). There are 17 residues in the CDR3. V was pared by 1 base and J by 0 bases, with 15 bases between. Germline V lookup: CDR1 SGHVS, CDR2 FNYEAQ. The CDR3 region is CASSLGEGGTTNYGYTF. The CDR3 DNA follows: TGTGCCAGCAGCTTAGGAGAGGGGGGGACCACTAACTATGGCTACACCTTC.

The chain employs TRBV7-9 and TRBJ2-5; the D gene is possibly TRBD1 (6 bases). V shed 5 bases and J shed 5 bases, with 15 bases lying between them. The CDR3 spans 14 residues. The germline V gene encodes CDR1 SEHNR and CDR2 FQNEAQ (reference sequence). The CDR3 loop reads CASSLGTPDETQYF. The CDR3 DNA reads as TGTGCCAGCAGCCTCGGGACACCGGACGAGACCCAGTACTTC.

The CDR3 is CSAPGGETQYF. For the CDR3, the DNA is TGCAGTGCCCCAGGTGGAGAGACCCAGTACTTC. The gene calls are TRBV20-1 and TRBJ2-5; D is unclear. The CDR3 totals 11 residues. CDR1 and CDR2 from the germline V gene are DFQATT and SNEGSKA (reference sequence). V was cut by 6 bases and J by 4 bases, with 9 bases left in between.

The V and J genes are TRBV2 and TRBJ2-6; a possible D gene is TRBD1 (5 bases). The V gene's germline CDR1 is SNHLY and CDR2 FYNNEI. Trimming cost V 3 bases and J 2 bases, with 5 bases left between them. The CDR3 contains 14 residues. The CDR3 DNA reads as TGTGCCAGCAGTGACAGGGCTGGGGCCAACGTCCTGACTTTC. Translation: CASSDRAGANVLTF.

The CDR3 protein is CASLTGGLGYGYTF. DNA of the CDR3: TGTGCCAGCTTGACAGGGGGTTTGGGCTATGGCTACACCTTC. This chain joins TRBV2 and TRBJ1-2; 9 nucleotides align to TRBD1. Germline V gene sequence: CDR1 SNHLY, CDR2 FYNNEI. This CDR3 has 14 residues. J lost 4 bases, V lost 8 bases, and 8 bases had no gene match. Looking up the rest from reference TRBV2 and TRBJ1-2 gives the full variable domain: EPEVTQTPSHQVTQMGQEVILRCVPISNHLYFYWYRQILGQKVEFLVSFYNNEISEKSEIFDDQFSVERPDGSNFTLKIRSTKLEDSAMYFCASLTGGLGYGYTFGSGTRLTVV.

This CDR3 is CASRPERSNYSNQPQHF. In DNA form, the CDR3 reads TGTGCCAGCAGACCCGAAAGATCTAACTATAGCAATCAGCCCCAGCATTTT. The J gene is TRBJ1-5, the V gene TRBV2; D gene ambiguous. V lost 6 bases and J lost 0, with 18 bases in between. The CDR3 has 17 residues. CDR1 SNHLY and CDR2 FYNNEI come from the germline V gene.

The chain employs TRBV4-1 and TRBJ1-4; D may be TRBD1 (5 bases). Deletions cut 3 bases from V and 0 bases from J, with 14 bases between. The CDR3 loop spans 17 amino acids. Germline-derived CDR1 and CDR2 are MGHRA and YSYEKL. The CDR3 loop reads CASSQKDRPSTNEKLFF. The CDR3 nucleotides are TGCGCCAGCAGCCAGAAAGACAGACCGTCAACTAATGAAAAACTGTTTTTT.

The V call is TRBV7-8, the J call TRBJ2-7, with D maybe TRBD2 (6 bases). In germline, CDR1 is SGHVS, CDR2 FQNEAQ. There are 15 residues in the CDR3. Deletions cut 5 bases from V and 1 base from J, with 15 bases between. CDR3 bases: TGTGCCAGCAGCCCACGGAGGGGTCAATCCTACGAGCAGTACTTC. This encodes CASSPRRGQSYEQYF.

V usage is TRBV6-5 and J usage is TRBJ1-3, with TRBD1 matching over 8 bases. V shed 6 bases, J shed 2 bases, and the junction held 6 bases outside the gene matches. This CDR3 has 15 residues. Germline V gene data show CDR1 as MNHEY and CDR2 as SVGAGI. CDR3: CASREMTGAGNTIYF. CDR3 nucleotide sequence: TGTGCCAGCAGGGAGATGACAGGGGCTGGAAACACCATATATTTT.

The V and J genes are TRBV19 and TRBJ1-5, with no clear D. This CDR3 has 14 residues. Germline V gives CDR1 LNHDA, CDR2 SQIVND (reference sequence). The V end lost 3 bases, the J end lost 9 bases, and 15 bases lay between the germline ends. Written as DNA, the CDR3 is TGTGCCAGTAGTATGTCACCGCGGCGCGGGCCCCAGCATTTT. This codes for CASSMSPRRGPQHF.

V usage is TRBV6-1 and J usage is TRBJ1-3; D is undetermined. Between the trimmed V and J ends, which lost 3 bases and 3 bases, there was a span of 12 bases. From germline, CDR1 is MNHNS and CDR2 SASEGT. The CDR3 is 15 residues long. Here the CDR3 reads CASSESGLGGNTIYF. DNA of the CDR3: TGTGCCAGCAGTGAGTCGGGTCTCGGTGGAAACACCATATATTTT.